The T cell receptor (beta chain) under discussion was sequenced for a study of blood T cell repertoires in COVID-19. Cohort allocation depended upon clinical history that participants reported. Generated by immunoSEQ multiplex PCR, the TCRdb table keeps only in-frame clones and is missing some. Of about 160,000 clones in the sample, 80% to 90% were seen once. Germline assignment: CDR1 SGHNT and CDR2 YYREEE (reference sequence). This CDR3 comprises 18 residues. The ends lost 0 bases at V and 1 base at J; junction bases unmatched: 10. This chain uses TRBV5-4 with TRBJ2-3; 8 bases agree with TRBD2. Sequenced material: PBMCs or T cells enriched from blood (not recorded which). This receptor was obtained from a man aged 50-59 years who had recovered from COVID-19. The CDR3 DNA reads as TGTGCCAGCAGCTTGGTCCAAATTAGCGGGGAAGGCACAGATACGCAGTATTTT. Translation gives CASSLVQISGEGTDTQYF.